The 22 T cell receptor beta chains below come from one sample, sequenced in a study of blood T cell repertoires in COVID-19. Clones were sequenced by immunoSEQ multiplex PCR, and TCRdb holds only the in-frame ones, with some missing. The repertoire holds some 150,000 clones, with roughly 79% as singletons. The sequenced sample was peripheral blood. The receptors come from a human donor with acute or convalescent COVID-19. The donor label of this sample is uncertain.

The chain is built from TRBV2 and TRBJ2-3, with 9 bases identical to TRBD2. J lost 5 bases, V lost 8 bases, and 5 bases had no gene match. This CDR3 is built from 13 residues. The germline CDR1 and CDR2 sequences are SNHLY and FYNNEI. The CDR3 reads CASGGGAKDTQYF. CDR3 in DNA: TGTGCCAGCGGCGGGGGGGCGAAAGATACGCAGTATTTT.

The chain employs TRBV27 and TRBJ2-1; unclear D gene. Trimming pared 7 bases from V and 7 bases from J, leaving 11 bases between. The CDR3 spans 12 residues. CDR1 is MNHEY and CDR2 is SMNVEV in the germline V gene (reference sequence). The CDR3 is CASNFPENEQFF. CDR3 nucleotides: TGTGCCAGCAATTTTCCGGAGAATGAGCAGTTCTTC.

The V and J genes are TRBV2 and TRBJ1-5; tentative D call: TRBD1 (6 bases). The ends were cut back, 5 bases at V and 7 bases at J, with 15 bases in the middle. This CDR3 is 14 amino acids long. The germline gives CDR1 SNHLY, CDR2 FYNNEI. CDR3 sequence reads: CASSPQGIEQPQHF. In DNA form, the CDR3 reads TGTGCCAGCAGTCCTCAGGGGATAGAGCAGCCCCAGCATTTT.

The chain combines TRBV6-6 with TRBJ1-6, with TRBD1 as a possible D gene (6 bases). Germline CDR1 reads MNHNY; CDR2 reads SVGAGI (reference sequence). The CDR3 is 16 amino acids. V was pared by 6 bases and J by 6 bases, with 18 bases between. Here the CDR3 reads CASSSSGGASNSPLHF. CDR3 DNA: TGTGCCAGCAGCTCCTCTGGGGGGGCCTCTAATTCACCCCTCCACTTT.

This clone was counted only a few times. This chain joins TRBV12-3 or TRBV12-4 and TRBJ1-1; possibly TRBD1 for D (5 bases). V dropped 7 bases and J dropped 4 bases, with 10 bases sitting between them. The CDR3 is 12 amino acids. CDR3 loop: CASTQGFTEAFF. DNA of the CDR3: TGTGCCAGCACCCAGGGTTTCACTGAAGCTTTCTTT.

V gene TRBV19 combines with J gene TRBJ1-1; D remains unclear. CDR3 length equals 13 residues. Trimming removed 4 bases at V and 1 base at J, with 7 bases between. Germline loops: CDR1 LNHDA, CDR2 SQIVND (reference sequence). DNA of the CDR3: TGTGCCAGTAGTAGGCTAGGGAACACTGAAGCTTTCTTT. Residues: CASSRLGNTEAFF.

The CDR3 loop is CASSKRGTSGRGNEQFF. As DNA, the CDR3 is TGTGCCAGCAGCAAAAGGGGGACCTCAGGGAGGGGCAATGAGCAGTTCTTC. The V and J genes are TRBV21-1 and TRBJ2-1; the D segment call TRBD2 is taken from the table without a DNA check. TRBV21-1 is classified as a pseudogene. The CDR3 loop spans 17 amino acids.

This clone was counted only a few times. This rearrangement joins TRBV7-2 to TRBJ1-1; 7 nucleotides align to TRBD1. Germline V CDR1 and CDR2: SGHTA, FQGNSA. J was trimmed by 10 bases and V by 0 bases; bases with no gene match: 5. The CDR3 runs to 13 residues. DNA of the CDR3: TGTGCCAGCAGCTTAGCGACAGGGCAGGTAGCTTTCTTT. Amino acid sequence: CASSLATGQVAFF.

V gene TRBV10-1 combines with J gene TRBJ1-1, with no clear D. The CDR3 spans 13 residues. Germline V CDR1 and CDR2: WNHNN, SYGVQD (reference sequence). The V gene lost 10 bases and the J gene lost 6 bases, with 18 bases spanning the gap. CDR3 DNA: TGCGCCACCTCCGCGGGCGGAAACGCTGAAGCTTTCTTT. This sequence encodes CATSAGGNAEAFF.

V gene TRBV9 combines with J gene TRBJ2-1, with 7 bases matching TRBD2. V lost 3 bases, J lost 9 bases, and 3 bases stayed unmatched. The CDR3 sequence is 12 residues long. The germline CDR1 and CDR2 sequences are SGDLS and YYNGEE. The CDR3 nucleotides are TGTGCCAGCAGCGGGGGAGGGAGTGAGCAGTTCTTC. Amino acid sequence: CASSGGGSEQFF.

V and J are TRBV18 and TRBJ2-7, with TRBD1 matching over 7 bases. The CDR3 has 15 amino acids. Germline CDR1 is KGHSH and CDR2 is LQKENI. With 5 bases clipped from V and 0 bases from J, the junction kept 7 bases outside the gene matches. CDR3 amino acids: CASSSRDRSSYEQYF. The CDR3 DNA follows: TGTGCCAGCTCATCCCGGGACAGAAGCTCCTACGAGCAGTACTTC.

Only one count was recorded for this clone. This same CDR3 is encoded by further DNA sequences in the sample. The V and J genes are TRBV4-1 and TRBJ1-5, with D possibly TRBD1 on 5 matching bases. Germline CDR1 and CDR2: MGHRA and YSYEKL. This CDR3 has 16 amino acids. Trimming cost V 0 bases and J 1 base, with 10 bases left between them. In nucleotides, the CDR3 is TGCGCCAGCAGCCAAGAGGGGGGATTAAGCAATCAGCCCCAGCATTTT. This encodes CASSQEGGLSNQPQHF.

This clone showed up just once. The chain is built from TRBV30 and TRBJ1-2; D not resolved. The CDR3 totals 13 residues. Germline V gives CDR1 GTSNPN, CDR2 SVGIG (reference sequence). V was pared by 5 bases and J by 2 bases, with 12 bases between. The CDR3: CAWSPQANYGYTF. The CDR3 DNA is TGTGCCTGGTCTCCGCAGGCGAACTATGGCTACACCTTC. The full variable domain, with the rest looked up from reference TRBV30 and TRBJ1-2, is SQTIHQWPATLVQPVGSPLSLECTVEGTSNPNLYWYRQAAGRGLQLLFYSVGIGQISSEVPQNLSASRPQDRQFILSSKKLLLSDSGFYLCAWSPQANYGYTFGSGTRLTVV.

J is TRBJ1-1 and V is TRBV11-2, with TRBD1 identical over 7 bases. The ends lost 5 bases at V and 8 bases at J; junction bases unmatched: 11. Per the germline V gene, CDR1 is SGHAT and CDR2 is FQNNGV. The CDR3 loop spans 14 amino acids. This chain's CDR3 is CASSKYPGQPEAFF. CDR3 in DNA: TGTGCCAGCAGCAAGTATCCGGGACAGCCAGAAGCTTTCTTT.

This chain links TRBV30 with TRBJ1-2, with D tentatively TRBD1 (6 bases). From germline, CDR1 is GTSNPN and CDR2 SVGIG (reference sequence). The CDR3 length is 12 residues. Deletions cut 0 bases from V and 7 bases from J, with 9 bases between. CDR3 bases: TGTGCCTGGAGTGTAGGGGGTCCTGGCTACACCTTC. As protein: CAWSVGGPGYTF.

This clone was seen just once. The V call is TRBV9, the J call TRBJ2-7, with D perhaps matching TRBD1 (5 bases). The germline CDR1 and CDR2 sequences are SGDLS and YYNGEE. The V and J ends lost 1 base and 0 bases respectively, with 8 bases between them. This CDR3 is 14 amino acids long. CDR3 region: CASSVSGISYEQYF. The CDR3 region has the DNA TGTGCCAGCAGCGTATCAGGGATCTCCTACGAGCAGTACTTC.

V gene TRBV5-4 combines with J gene TRBJ1-3, with D possibly TRBD1 on 6 matching bases. V dropped 3 bases and J dropped 1 base, with 11 bases sitting between them. The CDR3 runs 15 residues. CDR1 SGHNT and CDR2 YYREEE come from the germline V gene (reference sequence). CDR3 DNA: TGTGCCAGCAGCTGGGGGGGGGCATCTGGAAACACCATATATTTT. Its translation: CASSWGGASGNTIYF. The variable domain in full, with the rest retrieved from reference TRBV5-4 and TRBJ1-3, is ETGVTQSPTHLIKTRGQQVTLRCSSQSGHNTVSWYQQALGQGPQFIFQYYREEENGRGNFPPRFSGLQFPNYSSELNVNALELDDSALYLCASSWGGASGNTIYFGEGSWLTVV.

The rearrangement joins TRBV30 to TRBJ1-1, with D perhaps TRBD1 (5 bases). The CDR3 has 14 amino acids. Per the germline V gene, CDR1 is GTSNPN and CDR2 is SVGIG (reference sequence). Trimming left V 0 bases short and J 4 bases short, with 12 bases between. The CDR3 reads CAWSVWQGPTEAFF. The CDR3 DNA is TGTGCCTGGAGTGTATGGCAGGGCCCCACTGAAGCTTTCTTT.

The chain couples TRBV6-2 or TRBV6-3 to TRBJ1-2; TRBD1 agrees at 10 bases. The CDR3 is 14 residues long. Per germline, CDR1 MNHEY and CDR2 SVGEGT. J was trimmed by 8 bases and V by 4 bases; bases with no gene match: 7. CDR3 amino acids: CASSSPDRGLGYTF. In DNA form, the CDR3 reads TGTGCCAGCAGTTCCCCAGACAGGGGGCTAGGCTACACCTTC.

V and J are TRBV12-3 or TRBV12-4 and TRBJ1-4, with D unresolved. With 3 bases removed from V and 8 bases from J, the gap between germline ends came to 7 bases. The CDR3 has 12 residues. The CDR3 bases are TGTGCCAGCAGTTTCCTCAGAGAAAAACTGTTTTTT. Translation: CASSFLREKLFF.

This clone was picked up a small number of times. The CDR3 protein is CASSELSSPLHF. The CDR3, as DNA: TGCGCCAGCAGTGAGCTGAGTTCACCCCTCCACTTT. The rearrangement uses TRBV10-2 and TRBJ1-6; unclear D gene. The CDR3 sequence is 12 residues long. The ends were cut back, 2 bases at V and 9 bases at J, with 5 bases in the middle. Germline CDR1 is WSHSY and CDR2 is SAAADI.

The CDR3 nucleotides are TGTGCCAGCAGTTTCACAGGGGAAGAGCCCCAGCATTTT. This codes for CASSFTGEEPQHF. The rearrangement uses TRBV12-3 or TRBV12-4 and TRBJ1-5; 7 nucleotides match TRBD1. The CDR3 is 13 residues long. Unmatched junction bases numbered 4, after V lost 3 bases and J lost 8 bases.